These 3 T cell receptor beta chains came from one sample sequenced in a study of blood T cell repertoires in COVID-19. Clones were read by immunoSEQ multiplex PCR, and TCRdb kept only the in-frame ones, dropping some. In the table there are 150,000 to 200,000 clones, roughly 80% of which are singletons. Sequences were obtained from peripheral blood. The receptors come from an elderly woman with acute or convalescent COVID-19.

This chain joins TRBV4-1 and TRBJ2-4; the D gene is possibly TRBD1 (6 bases). The V end lost 9 bases, the J end lost 8 bases, and 17 bases lay between the germline ends. The CDR3 sequence is 13 residues long. Germline V gives CDR1 MGHRA, CDR2 YSYEKL. CDR3 sequence: CARGQGNWDIQYF. Here the CDR3 DNA reads TGCGCCAGGGGGCAGGGGAATTGGGACATTCAGTACTTC.

CDR3 nucleotides: TGCAGCGTGGGTGACGGGACTTTAAATGAAAAACTGTTTTTT. This encodes CSVGDGTLNEKLFF. The rearrangement joins TRBV29-1 to TRBJ1-4, with D maybe TRBD1 (5 bases). The CDR3 covers 14 residues. The V gene's germline CDR1 is SQVTM and CDR2 ANQGSEA. V lost 6 bases and J lost 5, with 16 bases in between.

This clone was recorded once. The CDR3 is CASSVVTAGELFF. CDR3 in DNA: TGCGCCAGCAGTGTCGTCACGGCCGGGGAGCTGTTTTTT. V usage is TRBV10-2 and J usage is TRBJ2-2; unclear D gene. The germline gives CDR1 WSHSY, CDR2 SAAADI. The CDR3 length is 13 residues. Trimming left V 4 bases short and J 6 bases short, with 9 bases between.